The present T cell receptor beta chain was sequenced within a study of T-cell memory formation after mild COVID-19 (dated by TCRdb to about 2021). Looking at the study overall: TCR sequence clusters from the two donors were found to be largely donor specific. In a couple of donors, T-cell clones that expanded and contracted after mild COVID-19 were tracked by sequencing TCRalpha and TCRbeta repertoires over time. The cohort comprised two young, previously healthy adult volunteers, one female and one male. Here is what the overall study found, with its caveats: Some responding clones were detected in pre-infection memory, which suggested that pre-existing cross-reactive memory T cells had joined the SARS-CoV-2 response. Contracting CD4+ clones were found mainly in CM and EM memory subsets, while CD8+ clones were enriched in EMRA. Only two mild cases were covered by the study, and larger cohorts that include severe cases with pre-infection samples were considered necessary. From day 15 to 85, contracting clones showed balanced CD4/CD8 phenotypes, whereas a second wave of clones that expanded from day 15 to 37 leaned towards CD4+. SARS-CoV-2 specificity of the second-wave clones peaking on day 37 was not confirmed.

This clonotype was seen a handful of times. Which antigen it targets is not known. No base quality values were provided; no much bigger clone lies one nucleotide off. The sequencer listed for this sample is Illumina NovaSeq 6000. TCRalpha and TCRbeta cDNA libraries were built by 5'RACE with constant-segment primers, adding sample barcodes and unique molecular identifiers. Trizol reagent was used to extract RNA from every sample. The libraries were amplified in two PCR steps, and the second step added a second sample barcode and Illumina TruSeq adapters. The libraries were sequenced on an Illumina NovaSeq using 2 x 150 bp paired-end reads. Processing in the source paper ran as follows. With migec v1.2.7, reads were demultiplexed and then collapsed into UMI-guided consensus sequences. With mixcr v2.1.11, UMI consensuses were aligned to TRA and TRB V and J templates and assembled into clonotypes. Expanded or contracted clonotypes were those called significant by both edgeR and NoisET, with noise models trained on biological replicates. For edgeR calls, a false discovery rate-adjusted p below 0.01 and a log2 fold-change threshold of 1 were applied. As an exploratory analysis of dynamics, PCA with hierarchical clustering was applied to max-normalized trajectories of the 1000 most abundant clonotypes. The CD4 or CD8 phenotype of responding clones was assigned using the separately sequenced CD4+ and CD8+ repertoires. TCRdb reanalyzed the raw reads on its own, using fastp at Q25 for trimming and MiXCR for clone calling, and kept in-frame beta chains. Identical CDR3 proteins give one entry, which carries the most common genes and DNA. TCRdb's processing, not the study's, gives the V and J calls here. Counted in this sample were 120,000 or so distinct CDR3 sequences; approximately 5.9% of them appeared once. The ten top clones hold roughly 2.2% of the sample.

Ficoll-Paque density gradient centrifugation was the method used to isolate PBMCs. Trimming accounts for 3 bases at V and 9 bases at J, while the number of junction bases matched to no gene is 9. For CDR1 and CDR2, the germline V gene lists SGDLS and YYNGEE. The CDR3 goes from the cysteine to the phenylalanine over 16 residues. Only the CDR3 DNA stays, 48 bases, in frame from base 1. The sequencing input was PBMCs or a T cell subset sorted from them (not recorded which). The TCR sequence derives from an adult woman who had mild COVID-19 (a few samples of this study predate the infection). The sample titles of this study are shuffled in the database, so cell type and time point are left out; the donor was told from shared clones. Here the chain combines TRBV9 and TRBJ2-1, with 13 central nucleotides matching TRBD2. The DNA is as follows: TGTGCCAGCAGCGCTACTAGCGGGGGGGCCTTCGGTGAGCAGTTCTTC. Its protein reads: CASSATSGGAFGEQFF.